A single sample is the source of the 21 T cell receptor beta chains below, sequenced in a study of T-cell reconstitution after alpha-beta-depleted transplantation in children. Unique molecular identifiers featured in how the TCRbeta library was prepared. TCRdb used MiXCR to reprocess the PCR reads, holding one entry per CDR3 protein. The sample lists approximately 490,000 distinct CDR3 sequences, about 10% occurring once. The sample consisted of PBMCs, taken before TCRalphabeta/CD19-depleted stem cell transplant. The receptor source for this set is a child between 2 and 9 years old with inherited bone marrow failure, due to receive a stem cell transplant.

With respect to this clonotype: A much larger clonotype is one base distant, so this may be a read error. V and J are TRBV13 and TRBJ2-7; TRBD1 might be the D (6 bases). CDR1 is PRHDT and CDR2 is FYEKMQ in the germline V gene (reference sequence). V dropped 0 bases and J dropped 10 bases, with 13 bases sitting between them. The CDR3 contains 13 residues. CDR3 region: CASSLGPGADQYF. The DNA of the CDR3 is TGTGCCAGCAGCTTAGGTCCAGGGGCCGACCAGTACTTC.

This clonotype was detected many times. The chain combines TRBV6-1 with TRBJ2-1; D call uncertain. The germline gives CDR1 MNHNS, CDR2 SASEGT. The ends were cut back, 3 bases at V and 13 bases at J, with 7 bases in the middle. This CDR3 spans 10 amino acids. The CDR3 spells CASSDVVQFF. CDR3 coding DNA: TGTGCCAGCAGTGATGTAGTCCAGTTCTTC.

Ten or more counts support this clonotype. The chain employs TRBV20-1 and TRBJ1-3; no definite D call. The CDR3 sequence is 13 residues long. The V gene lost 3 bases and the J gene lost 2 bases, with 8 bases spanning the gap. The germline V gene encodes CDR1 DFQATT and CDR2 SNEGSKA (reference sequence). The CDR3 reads CSARVWAGNTIYF. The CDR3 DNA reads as TGCAGTGCTAGGGTTTGGGCTGGAAACACCATATATTTT.

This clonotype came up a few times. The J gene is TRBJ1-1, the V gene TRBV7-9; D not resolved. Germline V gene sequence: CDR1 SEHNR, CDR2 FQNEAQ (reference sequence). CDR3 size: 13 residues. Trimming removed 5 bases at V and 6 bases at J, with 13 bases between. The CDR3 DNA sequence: TGTGCCAGCAGCAAAGGCCAGGAGGCTGAAGCTTTCTTT. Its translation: CASSKGQEAEAFF.

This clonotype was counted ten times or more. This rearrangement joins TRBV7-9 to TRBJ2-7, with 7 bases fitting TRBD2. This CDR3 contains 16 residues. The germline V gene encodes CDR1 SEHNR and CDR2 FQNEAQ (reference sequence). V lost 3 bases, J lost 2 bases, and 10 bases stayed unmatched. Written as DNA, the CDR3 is TGTGCCAGCAGCTTTAGTTCGGCTAGCGGAGCCTACGAGCAGTACTTC. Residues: CASSFSSASGAYEQYF. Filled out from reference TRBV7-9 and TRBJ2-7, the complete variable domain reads DTGVSQNPRHKITKRGQNVTFRCDPISEHNRLYWYRQTLGQGPEFLTYFQNEAQLEKSRLLSDRFSAERPKGSFSTLEIQRTEQGDSAMYLCASSFSSASGAYEQYFGPGTRLTVT.

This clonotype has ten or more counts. CDR3 region: CASSQVSDYVYEQYF. In DNA, the CDR3 is TGTGCCAGCAGCCAAGTCAGTGATTACGTCTACGAGCAGTACTTC. This rearrangement joins TRBV3-1 to TRBJ2-7, with D uncertain. The germline V and J ends were trimmed by 1 base and 3 bases, with 13 bases remaining between them. Germline V gene lookup returns CDR1 LGHDT and CDR2 YNNKEL (reference sequence). The CDR3 is 15 residues long.

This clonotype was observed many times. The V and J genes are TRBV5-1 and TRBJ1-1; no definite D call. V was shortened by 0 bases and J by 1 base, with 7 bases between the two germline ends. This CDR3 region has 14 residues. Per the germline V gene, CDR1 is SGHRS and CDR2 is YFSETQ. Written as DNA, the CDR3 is TGCGCCAGCAGCTTGGTAAACCAGAACACTGAAGCTTTCTTT. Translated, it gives CASSLVNQNTEAFF.

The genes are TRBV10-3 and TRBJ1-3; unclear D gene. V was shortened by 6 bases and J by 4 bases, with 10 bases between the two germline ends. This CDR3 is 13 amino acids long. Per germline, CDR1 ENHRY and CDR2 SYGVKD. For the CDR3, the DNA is TGTGCCATCAGGCGGTTAGCCGGAAACACCATATATTTT. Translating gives CAIRRLAGNTIYF.

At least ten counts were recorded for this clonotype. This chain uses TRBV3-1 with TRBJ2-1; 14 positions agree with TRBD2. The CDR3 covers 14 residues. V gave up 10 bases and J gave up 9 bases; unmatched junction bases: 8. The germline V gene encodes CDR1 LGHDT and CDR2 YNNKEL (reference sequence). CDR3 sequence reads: CATRLAGGPGEQFF. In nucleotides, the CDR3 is TGTGCCACCAGACTAGCGGGAGGGCCTGGTGAGCAGTTCTTC.

CDR3 loop: CASSMRAASTDTQYF. In DNA, the CDR3 is TGTGCCAGCAGCATGCGGGCAGCTAGCACAGATACGCAGTATTTT. V and J are TRBV25-1 and TRBJ2-3; a possible D gene is TRBD2 (5 bases). Germline V gene sequence: CDR1 MGHDK, CDR2 SYGVNS. The CDR3 is 15 residues long. The V and J ends lost 6 bases and 0 bases respectively, with 13 bases between them.

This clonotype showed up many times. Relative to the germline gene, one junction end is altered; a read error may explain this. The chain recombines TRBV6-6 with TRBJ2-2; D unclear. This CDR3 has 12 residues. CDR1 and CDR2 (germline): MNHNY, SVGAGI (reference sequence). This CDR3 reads CAISSSPGELFF. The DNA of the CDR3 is TGTGCCATCAGTTCCTCCCCCGGGGAGCTGTTTTTT.

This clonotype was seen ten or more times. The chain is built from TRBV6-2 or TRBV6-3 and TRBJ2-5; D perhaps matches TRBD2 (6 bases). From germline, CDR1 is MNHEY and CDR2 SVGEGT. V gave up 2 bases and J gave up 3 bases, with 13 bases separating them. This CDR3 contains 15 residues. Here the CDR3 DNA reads TGTGCCAGCAGTTACCCTGGACTATTCAAAGAGACCCAGTACTTC. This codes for CASSYPGLFKETQYF.

The DNA of the CDR3 is TGTGCCAGCAGACAAGACTGGAGCTACAATGAGCAGTTCTTC. Its protein product is CASRQDWSYNEQFF. V is TRBV7-8 and J is TRBJ2-1; D ambiguous. CDR3 length equals 14 residues. Per the germline V gene, CDR1 is SGHVS and CDR2 is FQNEAQ. Trimming shortened V by 6 bases and J by 3 bases, and 12 bases separated the two germline ends.

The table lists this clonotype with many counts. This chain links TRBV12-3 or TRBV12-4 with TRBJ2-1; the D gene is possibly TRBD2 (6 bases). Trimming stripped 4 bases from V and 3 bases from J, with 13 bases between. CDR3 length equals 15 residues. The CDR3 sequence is CASSSPGASYNEQFF. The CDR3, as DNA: TGTGCCAGCAGTTCTCCGGGAGCAAGCTACAATGAGCAGTTCTTC.

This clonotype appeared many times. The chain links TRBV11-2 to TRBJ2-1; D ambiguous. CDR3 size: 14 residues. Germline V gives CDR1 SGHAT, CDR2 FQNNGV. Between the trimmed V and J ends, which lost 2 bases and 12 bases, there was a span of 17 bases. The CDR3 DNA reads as TGTGCCAGCAGCTTATCTTCCTACTTGAAGGGGCAGTTCTTC. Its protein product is CASSLSSYLKGQFF.

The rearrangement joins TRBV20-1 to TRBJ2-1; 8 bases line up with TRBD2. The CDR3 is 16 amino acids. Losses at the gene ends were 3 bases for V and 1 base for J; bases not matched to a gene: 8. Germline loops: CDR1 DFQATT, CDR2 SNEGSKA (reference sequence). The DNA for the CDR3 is TGCAGTGCTAGGGGACGGGAGGGCCCTTCCTACAATGAGCAGTTCTTC. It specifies CSARGREGPSYNEQFF.

CDR3 sequence reads: CATPSATGELFF. The CDR3 coding sequence is TGTGCCACCCCCTCCGCGACCGGGGAGCTGTTTTTT. This sequence joins TRBV10-3 and TRBJ2-2; D is undetermined. CDR1 and CDR2 (germline): ENHRY, SYGVKD. The CDR3 spans 12 residues. Trimming cost V 10 bases and J 5 bases, with 11 bases left between them.

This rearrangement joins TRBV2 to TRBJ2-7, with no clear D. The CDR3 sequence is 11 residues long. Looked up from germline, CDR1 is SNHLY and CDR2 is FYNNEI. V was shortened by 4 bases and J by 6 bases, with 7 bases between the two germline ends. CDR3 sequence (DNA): TGTGCCAGCAGTGGTTGGTTCGAGCAGTACTTC. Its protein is CASSGWFEQYF.

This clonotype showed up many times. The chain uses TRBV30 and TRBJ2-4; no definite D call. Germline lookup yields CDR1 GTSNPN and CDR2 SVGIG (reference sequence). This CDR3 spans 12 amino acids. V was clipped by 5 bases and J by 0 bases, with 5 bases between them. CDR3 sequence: CAWEVAKNIQYF. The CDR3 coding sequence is TGTGCCTGGGAGGTAGCCAAAAACATTCAGTACTTC.

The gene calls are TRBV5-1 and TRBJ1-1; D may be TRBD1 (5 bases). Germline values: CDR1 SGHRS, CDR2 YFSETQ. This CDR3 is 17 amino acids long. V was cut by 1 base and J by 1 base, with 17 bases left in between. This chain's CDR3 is CASSLMGRRASNTEAFF. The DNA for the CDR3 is TGCGCCAGCAGCTTGATGGGACGGCGGGCCTCGAACACTGAAGCTTTCTTT.

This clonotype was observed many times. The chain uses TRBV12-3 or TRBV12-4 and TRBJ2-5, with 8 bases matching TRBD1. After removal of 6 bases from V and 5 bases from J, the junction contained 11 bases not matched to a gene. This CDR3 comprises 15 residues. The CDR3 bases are TGTGCCAGCAGCCCCGGACAGGGCTGGGGGGAGACCCAGTACTTC. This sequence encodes CASSPGQGWGETQYF.